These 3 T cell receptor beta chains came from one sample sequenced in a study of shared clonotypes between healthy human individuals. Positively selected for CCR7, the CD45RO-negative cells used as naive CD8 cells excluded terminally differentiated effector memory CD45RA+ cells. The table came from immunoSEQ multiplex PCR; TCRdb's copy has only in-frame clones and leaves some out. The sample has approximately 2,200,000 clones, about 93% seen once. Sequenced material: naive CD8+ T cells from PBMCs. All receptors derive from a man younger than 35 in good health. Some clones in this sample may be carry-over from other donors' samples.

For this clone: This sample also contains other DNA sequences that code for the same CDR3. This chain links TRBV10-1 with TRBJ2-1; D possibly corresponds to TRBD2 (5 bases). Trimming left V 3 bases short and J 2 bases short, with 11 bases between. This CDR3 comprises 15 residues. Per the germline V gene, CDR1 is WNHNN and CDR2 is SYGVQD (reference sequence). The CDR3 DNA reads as TGCGCCAGCAGTGAATCCCGAGGGCCCTACAATGAGCAGTTCTTC. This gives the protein CASSESRGPYNEQFF.

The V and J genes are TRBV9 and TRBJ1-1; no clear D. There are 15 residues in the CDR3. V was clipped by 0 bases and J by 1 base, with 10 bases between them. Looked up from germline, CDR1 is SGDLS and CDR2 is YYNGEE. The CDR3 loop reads CASSVVDPGNTEAFF. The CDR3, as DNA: TGTGCCAGCAGCGTAGTTGATCCGGGGAACACTGAAGCTTTCTTT.

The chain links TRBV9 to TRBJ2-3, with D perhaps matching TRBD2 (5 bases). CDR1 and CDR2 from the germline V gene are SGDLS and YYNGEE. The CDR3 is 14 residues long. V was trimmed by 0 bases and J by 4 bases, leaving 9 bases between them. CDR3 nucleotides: TGTGCCAGCAGCGTAGGAGGGTTCCCAGATACGCAGTATTTT. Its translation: CASSVGGFPDTQYF.